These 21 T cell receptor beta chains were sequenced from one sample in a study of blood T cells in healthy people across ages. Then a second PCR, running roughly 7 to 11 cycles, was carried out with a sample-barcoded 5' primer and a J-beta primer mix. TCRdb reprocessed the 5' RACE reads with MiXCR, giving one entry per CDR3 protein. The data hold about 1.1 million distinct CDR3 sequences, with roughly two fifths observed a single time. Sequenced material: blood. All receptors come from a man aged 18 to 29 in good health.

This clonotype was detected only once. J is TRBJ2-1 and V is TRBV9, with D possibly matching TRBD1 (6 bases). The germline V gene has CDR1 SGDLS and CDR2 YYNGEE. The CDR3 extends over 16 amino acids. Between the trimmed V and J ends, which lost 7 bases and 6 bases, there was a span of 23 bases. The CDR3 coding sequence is TGTGCCAGCCACCTATACAGGGAGAATAGGAGCAATGAGCAGTTCTTC. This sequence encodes CASHLYRENRSNEQFF.

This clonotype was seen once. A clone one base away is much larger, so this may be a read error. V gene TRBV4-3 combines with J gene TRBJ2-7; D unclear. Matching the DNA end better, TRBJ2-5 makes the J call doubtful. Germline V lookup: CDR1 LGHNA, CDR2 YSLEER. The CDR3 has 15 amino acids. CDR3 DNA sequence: TGCGCCAGCAGCCAAGAACGAGCCTACCAAGAGACCCAGTACTTC. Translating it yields CASSQERAYQETQYF.

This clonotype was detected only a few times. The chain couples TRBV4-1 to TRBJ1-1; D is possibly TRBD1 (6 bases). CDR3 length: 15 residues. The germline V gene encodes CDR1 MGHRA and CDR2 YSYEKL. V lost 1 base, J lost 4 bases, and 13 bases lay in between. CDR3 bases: TGCGCCAGCAGCCAAGCGGCCAGGGGCCTCACTGAAGCTTTCTTT. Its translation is CASSQAARGLTEAFF.

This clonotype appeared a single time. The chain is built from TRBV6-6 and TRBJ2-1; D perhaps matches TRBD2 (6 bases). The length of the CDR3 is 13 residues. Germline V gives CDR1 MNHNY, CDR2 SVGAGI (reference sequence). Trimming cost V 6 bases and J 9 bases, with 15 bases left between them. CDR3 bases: TGTGCCAGCAGCTTAGGGCGGGGTAGTGAGCAGTTCTTC. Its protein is CASSLGRGSEQFF.

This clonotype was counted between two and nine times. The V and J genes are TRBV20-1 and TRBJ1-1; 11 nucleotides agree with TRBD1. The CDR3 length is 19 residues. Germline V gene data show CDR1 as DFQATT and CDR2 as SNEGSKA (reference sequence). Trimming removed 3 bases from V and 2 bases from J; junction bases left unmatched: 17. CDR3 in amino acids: CSASPWVPGTGGPNTEAFF. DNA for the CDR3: TGCAGTGCTAGTCCATGGGTCCCAGGGACAGGGGGTCCAAACACTGAAGCTTTCTTT.

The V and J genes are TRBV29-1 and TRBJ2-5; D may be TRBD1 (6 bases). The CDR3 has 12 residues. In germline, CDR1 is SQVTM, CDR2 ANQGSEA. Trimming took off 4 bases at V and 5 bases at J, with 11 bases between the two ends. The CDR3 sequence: CSVGRGRETQYF. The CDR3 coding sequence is TGCAGCGTTGGCAGGGGTCGGGAGACCCAGTACTTC.

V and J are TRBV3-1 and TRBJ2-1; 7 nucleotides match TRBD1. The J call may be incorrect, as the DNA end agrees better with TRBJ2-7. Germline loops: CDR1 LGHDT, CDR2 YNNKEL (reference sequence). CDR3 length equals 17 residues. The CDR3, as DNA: TGTGCCAGCAGCCAAGAAACGTACAGACAGGGCTACAATGAGCAGTACTTC. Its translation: CASSQETYRQGYNEQYF.

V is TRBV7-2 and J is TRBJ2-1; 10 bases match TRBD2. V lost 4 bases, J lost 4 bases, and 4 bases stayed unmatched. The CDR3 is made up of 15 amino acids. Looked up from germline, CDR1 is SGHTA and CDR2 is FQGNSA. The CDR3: CASSSGLADYNEQFF. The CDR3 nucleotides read TGTGCCAGCAGCTCCGGACTAGCGGATTACAATGAGCAGTTCTTC.

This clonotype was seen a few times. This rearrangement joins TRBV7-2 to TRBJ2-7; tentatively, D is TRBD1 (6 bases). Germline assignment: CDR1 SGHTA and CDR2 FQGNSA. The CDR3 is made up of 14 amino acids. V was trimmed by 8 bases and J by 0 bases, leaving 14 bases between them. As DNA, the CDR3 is TGTGCCAGCGTTAAAGACAGGCTCTCCTACGAGCAGTACTTC. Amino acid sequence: CASVKDRLSYEQYF.

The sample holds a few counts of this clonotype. The CDR3 is CASSYGTVVYEQFF. Here the CDR3 DNA reads TGTGCCAGCAGTTACGGGACTGTCGTCTATGAGCAGTTCTTC. The chain employs TRBV6-2 or TRBV6-3 and TRBJ2-1; D is perhaps TRBD2 (6 bases). Germline-derived CDR1 and CDR2 are MNHEY and SVGEGT. CDR3 size: 14 residues. V lost 2 bases to trimming and J lost 8 bases, with 13 bases between them.

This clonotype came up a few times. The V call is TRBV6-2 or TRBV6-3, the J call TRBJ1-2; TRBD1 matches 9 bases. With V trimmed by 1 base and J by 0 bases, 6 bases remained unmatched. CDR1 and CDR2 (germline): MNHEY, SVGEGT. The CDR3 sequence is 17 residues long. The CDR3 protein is CASSYWGQGDPNYGYTF. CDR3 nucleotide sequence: TGTGCCAGCAGTTACTGGGGACAGGGCGACCCTAACTATGGCTACACCTTC.

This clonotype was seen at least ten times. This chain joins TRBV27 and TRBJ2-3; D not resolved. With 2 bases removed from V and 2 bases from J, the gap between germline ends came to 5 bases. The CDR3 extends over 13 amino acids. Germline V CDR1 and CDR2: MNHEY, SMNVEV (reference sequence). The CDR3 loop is CASSLGFTDTQYF. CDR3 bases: TGTGCCAGCAGTTTAGGTTTCACAGATACGCAGTATTTT.

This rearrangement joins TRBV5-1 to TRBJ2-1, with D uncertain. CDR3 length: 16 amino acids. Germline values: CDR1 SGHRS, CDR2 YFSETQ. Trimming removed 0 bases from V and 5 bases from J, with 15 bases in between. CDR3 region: CASSLVGSPRNNEQFF. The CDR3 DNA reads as TGCGCCAGCAGCTTGGTTGGCTCCCCGAGGAACAATGAGCAGTTCTTC.

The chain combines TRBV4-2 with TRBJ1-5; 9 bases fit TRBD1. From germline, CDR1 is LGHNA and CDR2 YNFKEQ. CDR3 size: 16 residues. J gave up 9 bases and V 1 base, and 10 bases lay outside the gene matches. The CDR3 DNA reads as TGTGCCAGCAGCCAAGCTCCGGGACAGGGCGTTATGCCCCAGCATTTT. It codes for CASSQAPGQGVMPQHF.

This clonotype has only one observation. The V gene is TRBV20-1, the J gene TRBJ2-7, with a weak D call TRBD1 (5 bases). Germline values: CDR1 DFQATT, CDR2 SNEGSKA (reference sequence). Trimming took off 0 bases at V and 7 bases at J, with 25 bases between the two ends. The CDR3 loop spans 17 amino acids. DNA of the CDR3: TGCAGTGCTAGAGATAGGCGGACACCAGAATTTTACAATGAGCAGTACTTC. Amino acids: CSARDRRTPEFYNEQYF.

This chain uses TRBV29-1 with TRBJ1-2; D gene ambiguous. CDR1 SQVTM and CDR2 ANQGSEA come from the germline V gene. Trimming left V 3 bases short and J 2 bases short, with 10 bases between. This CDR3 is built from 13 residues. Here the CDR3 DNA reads TGCAGCGTTGACACGGGGAACAACTATGGCTACACCTTC. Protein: CSVDTGNNYGYTF.

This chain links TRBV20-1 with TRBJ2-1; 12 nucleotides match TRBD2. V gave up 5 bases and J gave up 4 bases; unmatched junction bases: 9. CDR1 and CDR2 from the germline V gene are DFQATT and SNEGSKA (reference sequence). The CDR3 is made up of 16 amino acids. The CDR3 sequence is CSAGSWTSGKYNEQFF. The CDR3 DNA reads TGCAGTGCTGGTTCTTGGACTAGCGGGAAATACAATGAGCAGTTCTTC.

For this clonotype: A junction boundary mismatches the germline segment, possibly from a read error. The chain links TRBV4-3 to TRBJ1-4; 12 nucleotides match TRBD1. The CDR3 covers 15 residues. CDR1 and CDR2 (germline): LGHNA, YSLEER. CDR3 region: CASSQGQGAGEELFF. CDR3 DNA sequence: TGCGCCAGCAGCCAGGGACAGGGGGCCGGTGAAGAACTGTTTTTT.

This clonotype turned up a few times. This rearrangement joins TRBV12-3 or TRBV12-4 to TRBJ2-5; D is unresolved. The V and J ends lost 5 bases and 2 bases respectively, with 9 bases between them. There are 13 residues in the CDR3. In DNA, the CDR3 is TGTGCCAGCAGTCCAGTGTATCAAGAGACCCAGTACTTC. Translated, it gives CASSPVYQETQYF.

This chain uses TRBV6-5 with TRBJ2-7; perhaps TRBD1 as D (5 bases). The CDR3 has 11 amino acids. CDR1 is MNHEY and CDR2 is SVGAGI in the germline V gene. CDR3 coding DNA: TGTGTTACAGGAGATACCTACGAGCAGTACTTC. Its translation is CVTGDTYEQYF.

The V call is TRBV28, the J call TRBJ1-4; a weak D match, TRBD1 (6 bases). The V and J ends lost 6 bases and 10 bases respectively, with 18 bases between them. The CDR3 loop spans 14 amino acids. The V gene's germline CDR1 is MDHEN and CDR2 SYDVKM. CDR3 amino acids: CASRPSRGLGKLFF. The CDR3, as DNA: TGTGCCAGCAGACCTTCTCGGGGGCTCGGAAAACTGTTTTTT.